This T cell receptor (beta chain) was recorded in a study of blood T cell repertoires in COVID-19. About the research overall: The United States, Italy and Spain provided the acute and convalescent COVID-19 samples. PBMCs, B-cell-depleted T cells, or T cells were the source of the cDNA or gDNA that made up the material.

Original handling: It was from reference gene primer amplification that nucleated cell counts were estimated. TCRdb keeps only in-frame clones here, not all; method: immunoSEQ multiplex PCR. That table is the source of V, J and clone size, and D and trimming were worked out from the DNA. The profile shows around 320,000 clones, roughly 85% of them singletons. CDR3 size: 16 residues. The V and J ends lost 0 bases and 4 bases respectively, with 12 bases between them. Germline V gene sequence: CDR1 MNHEY, CDR2 SVGAGI. The sequenced material came from peripheral blood. V and J are TRBV6-5 and TRBJ2-2; perhaps TRBD2 as D (6 bases). This sequence was found in a human donor in a cohort sampled during active COVID-19. In DNA, the CDR3 is TGTGCCAGCAGTTACTCGAGCGGGCCTTCCACCGGGGAGCTGTTTTTT. It yields the protein CASSYSSGPSTGELFF.